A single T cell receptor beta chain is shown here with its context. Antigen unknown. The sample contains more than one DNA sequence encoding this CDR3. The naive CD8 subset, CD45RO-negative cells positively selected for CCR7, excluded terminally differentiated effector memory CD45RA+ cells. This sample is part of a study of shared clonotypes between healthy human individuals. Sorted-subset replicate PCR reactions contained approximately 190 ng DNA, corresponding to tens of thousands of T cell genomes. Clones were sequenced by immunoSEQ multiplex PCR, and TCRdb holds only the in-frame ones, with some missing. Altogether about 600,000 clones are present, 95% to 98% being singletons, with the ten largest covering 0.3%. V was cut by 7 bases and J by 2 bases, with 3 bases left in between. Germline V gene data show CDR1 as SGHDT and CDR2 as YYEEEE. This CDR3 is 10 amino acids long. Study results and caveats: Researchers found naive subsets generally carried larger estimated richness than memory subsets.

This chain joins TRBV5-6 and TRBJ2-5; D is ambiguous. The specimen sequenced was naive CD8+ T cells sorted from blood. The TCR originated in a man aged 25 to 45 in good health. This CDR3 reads CASGQETQYF. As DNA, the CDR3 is TGTGCCAGCGGGCAAGAGACCCAGTACTTC.